Below, 9 T cell receptor beta chains from the same sample are listed, as sequenced in a study of radiation and T cells in renal cell carcinoma. Using immunoSEQ multiplex PCR, the repertoire was profiled, and TCRdb retains in-frame clones only, with some absent. The data show approximately 86,000 clones, about 82% seen once. Time point here: blood 4 weeks post-SBRT, at nephrectomy. Treatment defined: 15 Gy SBRT to primary tumor, nephrectomy 4 weeks later. Material: blood, obtained from a patient whose treatment included radiotherapy and nephrectomy. The receptors were gathered from a man aged 50 to 59 with renal cell carcinoma.

The chain is built from TRBV28 and TRBJ2-2, with TRBD1 matching over 8 bases. The CDR3 runs to 14 residues. Germline V gene sequence: CDR1 MDHEN, CDR2 SYDVKM. The V segment lost 7 bases and the J segment 4 bases; nucleotides outside the gene matches: 5. CDR3 nucleotide sequence: TGTGCCAGCAAAACAGGGGGATTCACCGGGGAGCTGTTTTTT. The encoded protein is CASKTGGFTGELFF. Full variable domain (remainder filled in from reference TRBV28 and TRBJ2-2): DVKVTQSSRYLVKRTGEKVFLECVQDMDHENMFWYRQDPGLGLRLIYFSYDVKMKEKGDIPEGYSVSREKKERFSLILESASTNQTSMYLCASKTGGFTGELFFGEGSRLTVL.

This clone was counted a few times. This sample also contains other DNA sequences that code for the same CDR3. V is TRBV4-1 and J is TRBJ2-5; D might be TRBD1 (6 bases). Trimming took off 3 bases at V and 5 bases at J, with 13 bases between the two ends. There are 14 residues in the CDR3. The germline V gene has CDR1 MGHRA and CDR2 YSYEKL. The CDR3 DNA sequence: TGCGCCAGCAGCCAGCTCAGGGGCGCGGAGACCCAGTACTTC. Translation gives CASSQLRGAETQYF.

The V call is TRBV30, the J call TRBJ1-2; TRBD1 agrees at 8 bases. The CDR3 has 14 residues. Per germline, CDR1 GTSNPN and CDR2 SVGIG (reference sequence). Trimming took 5 bases from V and 3 from J; bases not matched to a gene: 8. The CDR3 is CAWSALTGDYGYTF. The DNA for the CDR3 is TGTGCCTGGTCCGCCCTGACAGGGGACTATGGCTACACCTTC.

The chain couples TRBV19 to TRBJ2-5; D unresolved. V was shortened by 5 bases and J by 6 bases, with 7 bases between the two germline ends. This CDR3 has 11 amino acids. Germline V gene sequence: CDR1 LNHDA, CDR2 SQIVND (reference sequence). CDR3 amino acids: CASSRQKTQYF. The DNA for the CDR3 is TGTGCCAGTAGTCGCCAGAAGACCCAGTACTTC.

Only a few counts were recorded for this clone. The V call is TRBV7-3, the J call TRBJ2-1; D remains ambiguous. Looked up from germline, CDR1 is SGHTA and CDR2 is FQGTGA. Trimming removed 4 bases at V and 5 bases at J, with 9 bases between. The CDR3 sequence is 13 residues long. The CDR3 nucleotides are TGTGCCAGCAGCTCAGACATCGACAATGAGCAGTTCTTC. Translated, it gives CASSSDIDNEQFF. Variable domain in full (rest from reference TRBV7-3 and TRBJ2-1): GAGVSQTPSNKVTEKGKYVELRCDPISGHTALYWYRQSLGQGPEFLIYFQGTGAADDSGLPNDRFFAVRPEGSVSTLKIQRTERGDSAVYLCASSSDIDNEQFFGPGTRLTVL.

To note about this clone: Relative to the germline gene, one junction end is altered; a read error may explain this. The chain recombines TRBV7-9 with TRBJ1-2; D call uncertain. The CDR3 is made up of 13 amino acids. The germline V gene has CDR1 SEHNR and CDR2 FQNEAQ (reference sequence). The CDR3 DNA reads TGCGCCAGCAGCCAAACCATGAACTATGGCTACACCTTC. This codes for CASSQTMNYGYTF.

The CDR3 DNA reads as TGTGCCAGCAGCCCCATGGGGGCCTCATCCTACGAGCAGTACTTC. It codes for CASSPMGASSYEQYF. The V gene is TRBV7-9, the J gene TRBJ2-7; D is possibly TRBD1 (6 bases). CDR1 is SEHNR, CDR2 FQNEAQ, per germline (reference sequence). V lost 5 bases to trimming and J lost 1 base, with 15 bases between them. CDR3 length: 15 amino acids.

The chain carries TRBV5-5 and TRBJ2-2; TRBD2 is a possible D gene (6 bases). Germline CDR1 is SGHKS and CDR2 is YYEKEE (reference sequence). V was clipped by 10 bases and J by 6 bases, with 19 bases between them. This CDR3 contains 14 residues. The CDR3 bases are TGTGCCTCCACTTGGGTGACTAGTCCCGGGGAGCTGTTTTTT. This sequence encodes CASTWVTSPGELFF. Supplemented by reference TRBV5-5 and TRBJ2-2, the full variable domain reads DAGVTQSPTHLIKTRGQQVTLRCSPISGHKSVSWYQQVLGQGPQFIFQYYEKEERGRGNFPDRFSARQFPNYSSELNVNALLLGDSALYLCASTWVTSPGELFFGEGSRLTVL.

This clone showed up just once. The gene calls are TRBV4-1 and TRBJ2-1; D gene uncertain. Between the trimmed V and J ends, which lost 4 bases and 1 base, there was a span of 8 bases. Germline loops: CDR1 MGHRA, CDR2 YSYEKL. The CDR3 is 14 residues long. CDR3 nucleotides: TGCGCCAGCAGCCGCCTTCCATCCTACAATGAGCAGTTCTTC. Translated, it gives CASSRLPSYNEQFF.